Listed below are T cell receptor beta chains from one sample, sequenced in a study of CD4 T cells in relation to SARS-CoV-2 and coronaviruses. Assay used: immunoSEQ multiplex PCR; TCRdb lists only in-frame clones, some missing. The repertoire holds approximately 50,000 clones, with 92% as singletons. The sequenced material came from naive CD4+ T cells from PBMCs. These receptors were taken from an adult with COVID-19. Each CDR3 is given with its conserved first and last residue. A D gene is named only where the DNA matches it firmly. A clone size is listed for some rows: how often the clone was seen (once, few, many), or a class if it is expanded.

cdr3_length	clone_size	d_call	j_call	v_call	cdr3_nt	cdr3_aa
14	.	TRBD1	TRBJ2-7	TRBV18	TGTGCCAGCTCGTGGGACAGCCTTTCCTACGAGCAGTACTTC	CASSWDSLSYEQYF
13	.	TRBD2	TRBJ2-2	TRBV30	TGTGCCTGGGGACTAGAAAAGGCCGGGGAGCTGTTTTTT	CAWGLEKAGELFF
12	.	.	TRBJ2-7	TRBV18	TGTGCCAGCTCACCACTAGCGGATGAGCAGTACTTC	CASSPLADEQYF
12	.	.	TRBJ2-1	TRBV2	TGTGCCAGCACTGCCTTGCGGGATGAGCAGTTCTTC	CASTALRDEQFF
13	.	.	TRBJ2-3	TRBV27	TGTGCCAGCAGTTTAGGGCAACGCGAGACGCCTAGTTTT	CASSLGQRETPSF
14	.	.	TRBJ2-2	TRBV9	TGTGCCAGCAGCGAGCACAGGGACACCGGGGAGCTGTTTTTT	CASSEHRDTGELFF
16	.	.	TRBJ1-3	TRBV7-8	TGTGCCAGCAGCTTAATGGGGCCTTATTCTGGAAACACCATATATTTT	CASSLMGPYSGNTIYF
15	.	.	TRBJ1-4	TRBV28	TGTGCCAGCAGTGGGACGGCCGCAGGGCATGAAAAACTGTTTTTT	CASSGTAAGHEKLFF
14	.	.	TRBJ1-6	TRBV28	TGTGCCAGCGGGACGAATGGCTTTAATTCACCCCTCCACTTT	CASGTNGFNSPLHF
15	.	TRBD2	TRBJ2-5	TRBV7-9	TGTGCCAGCAGCTTAATTGCTAGCGGGGTAGAGACCCAGTACTTC	CASSLIASGVETQYF
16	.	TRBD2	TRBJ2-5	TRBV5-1	TGCGCCAGCAGCTTGGCCATGACTAGCGGGAGAGAGACCCAGTACTTC	CASSLAMTSGRETQYF
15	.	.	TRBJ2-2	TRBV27	TGTGCCAGCAGTTTACTTTTCCGGGACACCGGGGAGCTGTTTTTT	CASSLLFRDTGELFF
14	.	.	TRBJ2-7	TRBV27	TGTGCCAGCAGCGTCGACAGGAGCTCCTACGAGCAGTACTTC	CASSVDRSSYEQYF
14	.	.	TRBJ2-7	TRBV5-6	TGTGCCAGCACACTCGTGGGCGGGGTCAACGAGCAGTACTTC	CASTLVGGVNEQYF
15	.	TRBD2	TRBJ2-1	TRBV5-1	TGCGCCAGCAGCTATAGCGGGAGAGACGGCAATGAGCAGTTCTTC	CASSYSGRDGNEQFF
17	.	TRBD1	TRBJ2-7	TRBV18	TGTGCCAGCTCACCAAATTTACTTAGGGACAGGGGGGACGAGCAGTACTTC	CASSPNLLRDRGDEQYF
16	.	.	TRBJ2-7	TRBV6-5	TGTGCCAGCAGTTCCACGGCGGCAGTAACCCGCTACGAGCAGTACTTC	CASSSTAAVTRYEQYF
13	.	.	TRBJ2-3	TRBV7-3	TGTGCCAGCAGCCCGACAGGAGCGGATACGCAGTATTTT	CASSPTGADTQYF
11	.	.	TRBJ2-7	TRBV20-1	TGCAGTGCTGCAGGGCTAGGCGAGCAGTACTTC	CSAAGLGEQYF
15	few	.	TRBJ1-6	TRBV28	TGTGCCAGCAGTCTGCCGCTGGGCGTGAGTTCACCCCTCCACTTT	CASSLPLGVSSPLHF
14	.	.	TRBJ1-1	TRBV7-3	TGTGCCAGCAGTCAAATGGGAAGGGACACTGAAGCTTTCTTT	CASSQMGRDTEAFF
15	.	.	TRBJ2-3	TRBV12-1	TGTGCCAGCAGCTTTCGGGGTGAGGAATTAGATACGCAGTATTTT	CASSFRGEELDTQYF
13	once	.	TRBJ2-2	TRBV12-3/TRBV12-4	TGTGCCAGCAGCGACTCGAACACCGGGGAGCTGTTTTTT	CASSDSNTGELFF
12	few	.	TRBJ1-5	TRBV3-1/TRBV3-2	TGTGCCAGCAGCCAAGTCGGTCAGCCCCAGCATTTT	CASSQVGQPQHF
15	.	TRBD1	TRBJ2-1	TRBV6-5	TGTGCCAGCAGAATACAGGGGTCCACCTTCAATGAGCAGTTCTTC	CASRIQGSTFNEQFF
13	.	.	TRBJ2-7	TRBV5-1	TGCGCCAGCAGCGGGACTTCTTTTTACGAGCAGTACTTC	CASSGTSFYEQYF
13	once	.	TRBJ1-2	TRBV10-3	TGTGCCATCAGTGACGGAGCTAACTATGGCTACACCTTC	CAISDGANYGYTF
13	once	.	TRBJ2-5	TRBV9	TGTGCCAGCAGCGTAGGGCTCGGAGAGACCCAGTACTTC	CASSVGLGETQYF
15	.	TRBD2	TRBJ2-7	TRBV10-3	TGTGCCATCGGGGGAGGGGCTAGCGGGAGTTACGAGCAGTACTTC	CAIGGGASGSYEQYF
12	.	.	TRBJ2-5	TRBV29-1	TGCAGCGTTTCCAGGAACCAAGAGACCCAGTACTTC	CSVSRNQETQYF
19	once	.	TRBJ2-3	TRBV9	TGTGCCAGCAGCGGCGGTATCGGGGGGGGACAGCGGGGCGCAGATACGCAGTATTTT	CASSGGIGGGQRGADTQYF